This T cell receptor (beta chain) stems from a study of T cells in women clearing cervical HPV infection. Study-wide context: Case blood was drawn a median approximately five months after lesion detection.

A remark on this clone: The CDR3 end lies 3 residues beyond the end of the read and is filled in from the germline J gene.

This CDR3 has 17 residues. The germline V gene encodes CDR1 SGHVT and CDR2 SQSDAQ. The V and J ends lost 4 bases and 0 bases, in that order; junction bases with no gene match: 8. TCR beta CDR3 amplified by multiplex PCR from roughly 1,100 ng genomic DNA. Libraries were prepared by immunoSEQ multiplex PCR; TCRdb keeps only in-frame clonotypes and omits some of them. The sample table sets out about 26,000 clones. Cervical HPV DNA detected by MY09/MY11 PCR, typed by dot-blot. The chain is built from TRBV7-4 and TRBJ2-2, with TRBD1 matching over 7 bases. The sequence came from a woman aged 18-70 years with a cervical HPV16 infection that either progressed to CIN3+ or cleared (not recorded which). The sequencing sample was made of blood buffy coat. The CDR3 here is CASSSGTEPANTGELFF. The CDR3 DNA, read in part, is TGTGCCAGCAGCTCCGGGACAGAGCCCGCGAACACCGGGGAG.